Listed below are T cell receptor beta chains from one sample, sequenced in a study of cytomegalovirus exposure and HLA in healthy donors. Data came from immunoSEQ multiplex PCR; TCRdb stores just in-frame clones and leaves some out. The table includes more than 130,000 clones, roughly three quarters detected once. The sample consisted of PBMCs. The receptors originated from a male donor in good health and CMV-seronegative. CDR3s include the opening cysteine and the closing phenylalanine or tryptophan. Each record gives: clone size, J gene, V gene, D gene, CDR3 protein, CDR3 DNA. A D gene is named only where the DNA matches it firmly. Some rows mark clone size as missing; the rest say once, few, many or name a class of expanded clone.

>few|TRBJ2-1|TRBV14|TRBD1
CASSQQGVLYNEQFF
TGTGCCAGCAGCCAGCAGGGGGTGCTCTACAATGAGCAGTTCTTC
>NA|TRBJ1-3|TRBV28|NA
CASSFGTPLGNTIYF
TGTGCCAGCAGTTTCGGGACTCCCCTTGGAAACACCATATATTTT
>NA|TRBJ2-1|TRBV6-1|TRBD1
CASISGTGWNNEQFF
TGTGCCAGCATTTCCGGGACAGGGTGGAACAATGAGCAGTTCTTC
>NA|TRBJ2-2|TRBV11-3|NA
CASSLGRSSGELFF
TGTGCCAGCAGCTTAGGGAGGTCGTCCGGGGAGCTGTTTTTT
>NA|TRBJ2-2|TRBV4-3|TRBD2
CASSQQSGGVIGELFF
TGCGCCAGCAGCCAACAAAGCGGGGGGGTGATCGGGGAGCTGTTTTTT
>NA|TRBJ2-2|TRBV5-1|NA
CASSLVGSGTNTGELFF
TGCGCCAGCAGCTTGGTAGGTAGCGGTACGAACACCGGGGAGCTGTTTTTT
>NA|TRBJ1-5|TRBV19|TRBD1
CASSQINRGFNQPQHF
TGTGCCAGTAGCCAAATCAACAGGGGGTTCAATCAGCCCCAGCATTTT
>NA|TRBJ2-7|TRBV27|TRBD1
CASSLEAGTGIHEQYF
TGTGCCAGCAGTTTAGAGGCCGGGACAGGGATCCACGAGCAGTACTTC
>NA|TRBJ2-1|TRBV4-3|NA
CASSRWARGNEQFF
TGCGCCAGCAGCCGCTGGGCCAGAGGGAATGAGCAGTTCTTC
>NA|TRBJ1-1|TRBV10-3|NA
CAIRGEVEAFF
TGTGCCATCAGGGGGGAGGTTGAAGCTTTCTTT
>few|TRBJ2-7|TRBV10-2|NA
CASREGFSGAYEQYF
TGCGCCAGCAGGGAGGGCTTTTCAGGCGCCTACGAGCAGTACTTC
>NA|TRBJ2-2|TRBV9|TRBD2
CASSVMASGGSRGSGELFF
TGTGCCAGCAGCGTGATGGCTAGCGGGGGGTCGAGGGGGTCCGGGGAGCTGTTTTTT
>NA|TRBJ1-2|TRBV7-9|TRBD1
CASSDPTGGFYGYTF
TGTGCCAGCAGCGATCCGACAGGGGGATTCTATGGCTACACCTTC
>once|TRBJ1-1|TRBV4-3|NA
CASSQDTGEAFF
TGCGCCAGCAGCCAAGATACCGGGGAAGCTTTCTTT
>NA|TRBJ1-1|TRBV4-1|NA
CASSQEPGQNTEAFF
TGCGCCAGCAGCCAAGAACCGGGACAAAACACTGAAGCTTTCTTT
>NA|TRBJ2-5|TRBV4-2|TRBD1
CASSQLRDRVTETQYF
TGTGCCAGCAGCCAACTCCGGGACAGGGTTACGGAGACCCAGTACTTC
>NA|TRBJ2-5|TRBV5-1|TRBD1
CASSSDRGIVSQYF
TGCGCCAGCAGTTCCGACAGGGGCATTGTGTCCCAGTACTTC
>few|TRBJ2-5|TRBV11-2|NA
CASSQGGGWETQYF
TGTGCCAGCAGCCAGGGCGGAGGGTGGGAGACCCAGTACTTC
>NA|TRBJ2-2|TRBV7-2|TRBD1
CASSLVGQKTGELFF
TGTGCCAGCAGCTTAGTGGGACAGAAGACCGGGGAGCTGTTTTTT
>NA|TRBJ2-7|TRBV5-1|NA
CASRPGSGFSYEQYF
TGCGCCAGCAGACCGGGGTCAGGATTCTCCTACGAGCAATACTTC
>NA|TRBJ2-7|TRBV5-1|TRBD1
CASSLAGQGYSEQYF
TGCGCCAGCAGCTTGGCGGGACAGGGGTATTCCGAGCAGTACTTC
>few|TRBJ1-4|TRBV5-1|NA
CASRPSTNEKLFF
TGCGCCAGCCGTCCCTCAACTAATGAAAAACTGTTTTTT
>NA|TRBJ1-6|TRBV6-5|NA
CASIDRQANSPLHF
TGTGCCAGCATCGATAGACAGGCGAATTCACCCCTCCACTTT
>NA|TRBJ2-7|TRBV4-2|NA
CASSQDQGQSYEQYF
TGTGCCAGCAGCCAAGATCAAGGACAGTCTTACGAGCAGTACTTC
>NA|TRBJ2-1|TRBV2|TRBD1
CASSGAGGEQFF
TGTGCCAGCAGTGGGGCAGGGGGTGAGCAGTTCTTC
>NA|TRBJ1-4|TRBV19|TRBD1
CASKSVQGAVTTNEKLFF
TGTGCCAGTAAATCCGTACAGGGGGCGGTTACAACTAATGAAAAACTGTTTTTT
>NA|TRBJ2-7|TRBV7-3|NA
CASSLMVGPYEQYF
TGTGCCAGCAGCTTAATGGTGGGCCCCTACGAGCAGTACTTC
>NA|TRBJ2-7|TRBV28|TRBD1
CASRVQGDYEQYF
TGTGCCAGCAGGGTACAGGGGGACTACGAGCAGTACTTC
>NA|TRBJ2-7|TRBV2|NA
CASSDRDEQYF
TGTGCCAGCAGTGATCGGGACGAGCAGTACTTC
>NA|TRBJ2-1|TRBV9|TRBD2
CASSGYSGGRAYDEQFF
TGTGCCAGCAGCGGATATAGCGGGGGGAGAGCTTACGATGAGCAGTTCTTC
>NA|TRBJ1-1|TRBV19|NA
CASSIDPPRGNTEAFF
TGTGCCAGTAGTATAGATCCGCCCAGGGGGAACACTGAAGCTTTCTTT
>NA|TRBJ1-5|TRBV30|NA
CAWSVLDTSQPQHF
TGTGCCTGGAGTGTATTAGACACCAGTCAGCCCCAGCATTTT
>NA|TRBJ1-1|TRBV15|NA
CATSSQQGTEAFF
TGTGCCACCAGCAGCCAACAGGGCACTGAAGCTTTCTTT
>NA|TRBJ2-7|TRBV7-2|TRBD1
CASSLASIWDRVGYEQYF
TGTGCCAGCAGCTTAGCTAGTATCTGGGACAGGGTCGGTTACGAGCAGTACTTC
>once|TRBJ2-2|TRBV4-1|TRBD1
CASSLSPGQGNTGELFF
TGCGCCAGCAGCCTTAGCCCGGGACAGGGAAACACCGGGGAGCTGTTTTTT
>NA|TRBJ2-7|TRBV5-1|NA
CASSLLSPGEQYF
TGCGCCAGCAGCCTATTATCCCCTGGCGAGCAGTACTTC
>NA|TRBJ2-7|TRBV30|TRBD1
CAWRTPGGWSYEQYF
TGTGCCTGGAGGACCCCAGGGGGCTGGTCCTACGAGCAGTACTTC
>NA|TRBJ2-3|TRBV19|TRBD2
CASSTTSGGGRNTDTQYF
TGTGCCAGTAGTACGACTAGCGGGGGGGGAAGGAACACAGATACGCAGTATTTT
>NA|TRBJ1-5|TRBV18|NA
CASSPRGGSGFSQPQHF
TGTGCCAGCTCACCACGGGGGGGCTCAGGATTTAGTCAGCCCCAGCATTTT
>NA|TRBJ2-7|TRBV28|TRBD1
CASSLGGQGPYEQYF
TGTGCCAGCAGTTTGGGTGGACAGGGGCCCTACGAGCAGTACTTC
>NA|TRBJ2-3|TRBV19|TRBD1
CASRRDSSADTQYF
TGTGCCAGTCGACGGGACAGTTCGGCAGATACGCAGTATTTT
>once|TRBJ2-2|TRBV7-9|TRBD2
CASSLGTSGSGELFF
TGTGCCAGCAGCTTAGGGACTAGCGGTTCCGGGGAGCTGTTTTTT
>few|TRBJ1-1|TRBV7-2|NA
CASRLRGTNTEAFF
TGTGCCAGCAGACTCAGGGGAACGAACACTGAAGCTTTCTTT
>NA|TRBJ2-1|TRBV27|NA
CASSFGTGDYNEQFF
TGTGCCAGCAGTTTCGGGACGGGGGACTACAATGAGCAGTTCTTC
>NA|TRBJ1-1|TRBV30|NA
CAWVRQRHNTEAFF
TGTGCCTGGGTTAGACAGAGACACAACACTGAAGCTTTCTTT
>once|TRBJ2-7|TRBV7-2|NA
CASSLDGDRRRQYF
TGTGCCAGCAGCTTGGACGGGGATCGTCGTAGGCAGTACTTC
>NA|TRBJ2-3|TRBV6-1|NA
CASRGGAEDTQYF
TGTGCCAGCAGGGGGGGGGCCGAAGATACGCAGTATTTT
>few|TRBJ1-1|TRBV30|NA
CAWGQMVGMNTEAFF
TGTGCCTGGGGACAAATGGTGGGGATGAACACTGAAGCTTTCTTT
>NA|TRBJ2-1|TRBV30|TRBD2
CAWSVLAGGQFF
TGTGCCTGGAGTGTACTAGCGGGGGGCCAGTTCTTC
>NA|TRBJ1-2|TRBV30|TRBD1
CALTGGDYGYTF
TGTGCCTTGACAGGGGGCGACTATGGCTACACCTTC
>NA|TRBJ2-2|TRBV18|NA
CASSPQLGFGGELFF
TGTGCCAGCTCACCTCAACTCGGGTTCGGCGGGGAGCTGTTTTTT
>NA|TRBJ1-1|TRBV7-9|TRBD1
CASSPTQGATEAFF
TGTGCCAGCAGCCCTACACAGGGGGCGACTGAAGCTTTCTTT
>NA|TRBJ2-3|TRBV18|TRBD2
CASSELAGSTDTQYF
TGTGCCAGCTCAGAACTAGCGGGGAGCACAGATACGCAGTATTTT
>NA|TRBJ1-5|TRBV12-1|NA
CASSLKFNRDTGNQPQHF
TGTGCCAGCAGTCTTAAGTTCAACAGGGACACTGGCAATCAGCCCCAGCATTTT
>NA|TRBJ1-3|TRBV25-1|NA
CASSLGNTIYF
TGTGCCAGCAGTCTAGGAAACACCATATATTTT
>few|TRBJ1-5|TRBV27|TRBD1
CASRPTTGTGNQPQHF
TGTGCCAGCAGACCTACTACCGGGACAGGGAATCAGCCCCAGCATTTT
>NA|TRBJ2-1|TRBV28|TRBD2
CASSLWTSGGRGEQFF
TGTGCCAGCAGTTTGTGGACTAGCGGAGGGAGGGGTGAGCAGTTCTTC
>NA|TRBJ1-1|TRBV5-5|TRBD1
CASSLGGQGRTEAFF
TGTGCCAGCAGCTTGGGAGGACAGGGAAGGACTGAAGCTTTCTTT
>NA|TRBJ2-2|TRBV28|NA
CASNSEGRLTGELFF
TGTGCCAGCAACTCGGAAGGCAGACTCACCGGGGAGCTGTTTTTT